This entry lists 8 T cell receptor beta chains sequenced from one sample in a study of read filtering for tumor transcriptome and immune sequencing. Molecular barcoded adaptors covering alpha/delta and beta/gamma chains were used on approximately 400 ng RNA. TCRdb reprocessed the reads via MiXCR and lists one record per CDR3 protein. The sample holds about 90,000 distinct CDR3 sequences, 9% to 15% seen once. Sample: a population of CD138-negative cells sorted from bone marrow. The source is a donor at least 40 years old with multiple myeloma.

The table lists this clonotype with many counts. V and J are TRBV20-1 and TRBJ2-3, with TRBD2 matching 7 bases. Germline lookup yields CDR1 DFQATT and CDR2 SNEGSKA (reference sequence). Trimming took 0 bases from V and 1 from J; bases not matched to a gene: 4. The CDR3 extends over 15 amino acids. This chain's CDR3 is CSARDLSGGTDTQYF. In DNA form, the CDR3 reads TGCAGTGCTAGAGATCTGAGCGGGGGCACAGATACGCAGTATTTT.

Worth noting for this clonotype: An end of the junction differs from the germline gene, which may be a read error. The chain carries TRBV27 and TRBJ1-3; weak D call: TRBD1 (5 bases). CDR3 length equals 11 residues. Germline V gene data show CDR1 as MNHEY and CDR2 as SMNVEV (reference sequence). The CDR3 protein is CASSEGTSLIF. Written as DNA, the CDR3 is TGTGCCAGCAGCGAAGGGACTTCTTTGATTTTT.

This clonotype has just a few counts. This rearrangement joins TRBV20-1 to TRBJ1-5, with D tentatively TRBD1 (6 bases). Trimming cost V 0 bases and J 0 bases, with 15 bases left between them. The germline V gene has CDR1 DFQATT and CDR2 SNEGSKA (reference sequence). The CDR3 length is 17 residues. The CDR3: CSARDPWDNNSNQPQHF. CDR3 nucleotide sequence: TGCAGTGCTAGAGATCCGTGGGACAACAATAGCAATCAGCCCCAGCATTTT.

This clonotype was counted ten times or more. CDR3 coding DNA: TGTGCCAGCAGTACAGGGGGACCCTACAATGAGCAGTTCTTC. This translates into CASSTGGPYNEQFF. The gene calls are TRBV6-5 and TRBJ2-1; TRBD1 aligns across 8 bases. Trimming took 5 bases from V and 2 from J; bases not matched to a gene: 2. Germline lookup yields CDR1 MNHEY and CDR2 SVGAGI. CDR3 length: 14 amino acids.

Many counts were recorded for this clonotype. V gene TRBV6-1 combines with J gene TRBJ2-1, with D possibly TRBD2 on 6 matching bases. There are 14 residues in the CDR3. Germline V gene lookup returns CDR1 MNHNS and CDR2 SASEGT. V was pared by 11 bases and J by 2 bases, with 16 bases between. CDR3 nucleotide sequence: TGTGCCGGGTCTTTTTCGGGAGCCTACAATGAGCAGTTCTTC. As protein: CAGSFSGAYNEQFF.

This clonotype was detected ten times or more. The chain recombines TRBV7-2 with TRBJ2-3; maybe TRBD2 (5 bases). V lost 1 base and J lost 4, with 6 bases in between. The CDR3 is 13 residues long. In germline, CDR1 is SGHTA, CDR2 FQGNSA. The CDR3 loop is CASSLGRSDTQYF. In DNA form, the CDR3 reads TGTGCCAGCAGCTTAGGGAGGTCAGATACGCAGTATTTT.

This clonotype has ten or more counts. The gene calls are TRBV12-3 or TRBV12-4 and TRBJ2-1, with 9 nucleotides matching TRBD1. The length of the CDR3 is 12 residues. Trimming cost V 5 bases and J 14 bases; bases outside gene matches: 7. This chain's CDR3 is CASSQQQGAKFF. In DNA, the CDR3 is TGTGCCAGCAGTCAACAACAGGGGGCTAAGTTCTTC.

This clonotype came up a few times. The chain employs TRBV5-1 and TRBJ1-1, with D possibly matching TRBD1 (6 bases). With 0 bases removed from V and 0 bases from J, the gap between germline ends came to 12 bases. CDR1 is SGHRS and CDR2 is YFSETQ in the germline V gene. There are 16 residues in the CDR3. CDR3 loop: CASSLVWQGLNTEAFF. Here the CDR3 DNA reads TGCGCCAGCAGCTTGGTCTGGCAGGGGTTGAACACTGAAGCTTTCTTT.